This is a list of T cell receptor gamma chains from one sample in a study of Vδ1+ human thymocytes. TCRdb processed the multiplex PCR reads again with the CATT caller. The sample carries approximately 20,000 gamma-chain clones, about an eighth recorded once. Sequenced input: Vdelta1+ gamma-delta thymocytes from the thymus. These receptors all stem from a child in the first two years of life who had congenital heart surgery. The CDR3 runs from the conserved cysteine through the conserved F or W. Fields, in order: clone size, V gene, J gene, CDR3 DNA, CDR3 protein. Rows give clone size only sometimes, using once, few, many, or a class for an expanded clone.

few	TRGV4	TRGJ1/TRGJ2	TGTGCCACCTGGATCGGGAATTATTATAAGAAACTCTTT	CATWIGNYYKKLF
NA	TRGV2	TRGJ1/TRGJ2	TGTGCCACCTGGGACGGGCTTGGAAAGAAACTCTTT	CATWDGLGKKLF
NA	TRGV3	TRGJ1/TRGJ2	TGTGCCACCTGGGAAGTATCCTATTATAAGAAACTCTTT	CATWEVSYYKKLF
NA	TRGV4	TRGJ1/TRGJ2	TGTGCCACCTGGAATGGGCGACATTATTATAAGAAACTCTTT	CATWNGRHYYKKLF
medium-sized	TRGV9	TRGJ1/TRGJ2	TGTGCCTTGTGGGAATATTATAAGAAACTCTTT	CALWEYYKKLF
NA	TRGV2	TRGJ1/TRGJ2	TGTGCCACCTGGGACGGACTTTATAAGAAACTCTTT	CATWDGLYKKLF
few	TRGV5	TRGJ1/TRGJ2	TGTGCCACCTGGGACACCTTATATGCGGGTCCCAAATCGCCGAATTATTATAAGAAACTCTTT	CATWDTLYAGPKSPNYYKKLF
NA	TRGV2	TRGJ1/TRGJ2	TGTGCCACCTGGGACGGGCCAGCGGAATATAAGAAACTCTTT	CATWDGPAEYKKLF
NA	TRGV4	TRGJ1/TRGJ2	TGTGCCACCTGGGATAACGTGGGGGTTTATAAGAAACTCTTT	CATWDNVGVYKKLF
few	TRGV8	TRGJ1/TRGJ2	TGTGCCACCTGGGATGCCGATAAGAAACTCTTT	CATWDADKKLF
few	TRGV4	TRGJ1/TRGJ2	TGTGCCACCTGGGAGGAGGGTTATTATAAGAAACTCTTT	CATWEEGYYKKLF
NA	TRGV9	TRGJ1/TRGJ2	TGTGCCTTGTGGGAGGTGCAGGCTATCCGTCCATTTTATTATAAGAAACTCTTT	CALWEVQAIRPFYYKKLF
NA	TRGV9	TRGJ1/TRGJ2	TGTGCCTTGTGGGAGGTGCCGGATTATAAGAAACTCTTT	CALWEVPDYKKLF
NA	TRGV8	TRGJP1	TGTGCCACCTGGGATCGCAGTACCACTGGTTGGTTCAAGATATTT	CATWDRSTTGWFKIF
NA	TRGV8	TRGJP1	TGTGCCACCTGGGATGATCATACCACTGGTTGGTTCAAGATATTT	CATWDDHTTGWFKIF
medium-sized	TRGV4	TRGJ1/TRGJ2	TGTGCCACCTGGGGGAATTATTATAAGAAACTCTTT	CATWGNYYKKLF
medium-sized	TRGV2	TRGJ1/TRGJ2	TGTGCCACCTGGGACGACTATTATAAGAAACTCTTT	CATWDDYYKKLF
NA	TRGV9	TRGJP1	TGTGCCTTGTGGGACGTCACTGGTTGGTTCAAGATATTT	CALWDVTGWFKIF
NA	TRGV9	TRGJ1/TRGJ2	TGTGCCTTGTGGAGCTATTATAAGAAACTCTTT	CALWSYYKKLF
NA	TRGV4	TRGJP1	TGTGCCACCTGGAATACAGAGGGCACTGGTTGGTTCAAGATATTT	CATWNTEGTGWFKIF
few	TRGV4	TRGJ1/TRGJ2	TGTGCCACCTGGACCCAGGGGTATTATAAGAAACTCTTT	CATWTQGYYKKLF
NA	TRGV4	TRGJ1/TRGJ2	TGTGCCACCTGGCCCTGGGGGTATTATAAGAAACTCTTT	CATWPWGYYKKLF
few	TRGV2	TRGJP2	TGTGCCACCTGGGACGGGCTTTTTTGGATCAAGACGTTT	CATWDGLFWIKTF
medium-sized	TRGV2	TRGJ1/TRGJ2	TGTGCCACCTGGGACGGGACTTATTATAAGAAACTCTTT	CATWDGTYYKKLF
few	TRGV8	TRGJ1/TRGJ2	TGTGCCACCTGGGACCCCCATTATAAGAAACTCTTT	CATWDPHYKKLF
medium-sized	TRGV8	TRGJ1/TRGJ2	TGTGCCACCTGGGACAATTATTATAAGAAACTCTTT	CATWDNYYKKLF
few	TRGV4	TRGJ1/TRGJ2	TGTGCCGCCTGGGTCGCTTATTATAAGAAACTCTTT	CAAWVAYYKKLF
NA	TRGV8	TRGJ1/TRGJ2	TGTGCCACCTGGGACGGGGAGGGTAACTCGAATTATTATAAGAAACTCTTT	CATWDGEGNSNYYKKLF
NA	TRGV4	TRGJ1/TRGJ2	TGTGCCACCTGGAATTTCCACTCCCTATATTATAAGAAACTCTTT	CATWNFHSLYYKKLF
few	TRGV5	TRGJ1/TRGJ2	TGTGCCACCTGGGACAGGCCGCAAACCGGGGGGAAACTCTTT	CATWDRPQTGGKLF
NA	TRGV5	TRGJ1/TRGJ2	TGTGCCACCTGGATAGATTATTATAAGAAACTCTTT	CATWIDYYKKLF
NA	TRGV9	TRGJ1/TRGJ2	TGTGCCTTGTGGGAGGTGCAACCTAATTATTATAAGAAACTCTTT	CALWEVQPNYYKKLF
few	TRGV4	TRGJ1/TRGJ2	TGTGCCACCTGGGATGGGCCTTTCCAAAGTTATAAGAAACTCTTT	CATWDGPFQSYKKLF
NA	TRGV8	TRGJP2	TGTGCCACCTGGGATAGGTTGGGTAGTGATTGGATCAAGACGTTT	CATWDRLGSDWIKTF
NA	TRGV8	TRGJ1/TRGJ2	TGTGCCACCTGGGATAGGGATTTTAAGAAACTCTTT	CATWDRDFKKLF
NA	TRGV4	TRGJ1/TRGJ2	TGTGCCACCTGGAATAGGCCTGTTTTTTATTATAAGAAACTCTTT	CATWNRPVFYYKKLF
NA	TRGV2	TRGJ1/TRGJ2	TGTGCCACCTGGGACGGACTCTATAAGAAACTCTTT	CATWDGLYKKLF
NA	TRGV8	TRGJP2	TGTGCCACCTGGGATAGGCGGGGTAGTGATTGGATCAAGACGTTT	CATWDRRGSDWIKTF
NA	TRGV9	TRGJP	TGTGCCTTGTGGAGCCTTCAAGAGTTGGGCAAAAAAATCAAGGTATTT	CALWSLQELGKKIKVF
NA	TRGV9	TRGJ1/TRGJ2	TGTGCCTTGTGGGAGGTGCACGGCTATAAGAAACTCTTT	CALWEVHGYKKLF
NA	TRGV4	TRGJP2	TGTGCCACCTGGGATGGGCCGAGTAGTGATTGGATCAAGACGTTT	CATWDGPSSDWIKTF
few	TRGV9	TRGJ1/TRGJ2	TGTGCCTTGTGGGAGGTGCGAGGGAATTATTATAAGAAACTCTTT	CALWEVRGNYYKKLF
NA	TRGV4	TRGJP2	TGTGCCACCTGGGATGGGCGAATTCGTGGTAGTGATTGGATCAAGACGTTT	CATWDGRIRGSDWIKTF
few	TRGV9	TRGJP2	TGTGCCTTGTGGGAGCATGATAGTGATTGGATCAAGACGTTT	CALWEHDSDWIKTF
few	TRGV3	TRGJP2	TGTGCCACCTGGGACAATCGGGCCCGTTTTAGTGATTGGATCAAGACGTTT	CATWDNRARFSDWIKTF
NA	TRGV9	TRGJ1/TRGJ2	TGTGCCTTGTGGGAGATTTATTATAAGAAAGTCTTT	CALWEIYYKKVF
few	TRGV5	TRGJ1/TRGJ2	TGTGCCACCTGGGACCAGGATTATTATAAGAAACTCTTT	CATWDQDYYKKLF
NA	TRGV9	TRGJ1/TRGJ2	TGTGCCTTGTGGGAGGTTTCCCGTTATTATAAGAAACTCTTT	CALWEVSRYYKKLF
few	TRGV4	TRGJ1/TRGJ2	TGTGCCACCTGGGATGGTTCGAATTATTATAAGAAACTCTTT	CATWDGSNYYKKLF
NA	TRGV4	TRGJ1/TRGJ2	TGTGCCACCTGGGATGGGCATCATTATAAGAAACTCTTT	CATWDGHHYKKLF
few	TRGV8	TRGJP2	TGTGCCACCTGGATGGGTGATTGGATCAAGACGTTT	CATWMGDWIKTF
medium-sized	TRGV3	TRGJ1/TRGJ2	TGTGCCACCTGGGACAGGCCCGATAAGAAACTCTTT	CATWDRPDKKLF